This T cell receptor beta chain was sequenced during a study of human T cells and chemical hapten exposure. From the RACE reads, TCRdb called clonotypes with MiXCR, one entry per CDR3 protein. The sample has roughly 380,000 distinct CDR3 sequences; more than 4.5% are singletons. This clonotype was found many times. The time point: pre-sensitization, week 0. Regarding treatment: therapeutic diphenylcyclopropenone sensitization with weekly scalp DPC. Looked up from germline, CDR1 is LGHNA and CDR2 is YNFKEQ. The CDR3 consists of 14 residues. Trimming stripped 0 bases from V and 8 bases from J, with 11 bases between.

The receptor comes from a woman aged 45-65 years with alopecia areata. Some clones in this sample may be carry-over from other donors' samples. The chain uses TRBV4-2 and TRBJ1-5; D not resolved. This sample comprised whole blood, obtained in connection with sensitization to the hapten diphenylcyclopropenone (DPC). CDR3 sequence: CASSQDASRKPQHF. In DNA form, the CDR3 reads TGTGCCAGCAGCCAAGATGCGAGCAGGAAGCCCCAGCATTTT.